Shown below are 25 T cell receptor beta chains from a single sample sequenced in a study of neurological immune-mediated disorders. One entry per CDR3 protein, called by TCRdb with MiXCR from the 5' RACE reads. The sample includes 30,000 or so distinct CDR3 sequences, 15% of them seen just once. The sequencing input was PBMCs. The source is an older man in good health.

This clonotype has ten or more counts. The chain uses TRBV5-5 and TRBJ1-1, with 9 bases aligning to TRBD1. Germline assignment: CDR1 SGHKS and CDR2 YYEKEE (reference sequence). Trimming cost V 3 bases and J 7 bases; bases outside gene matches: 7. There are 14 residues in the CDR3. CDR3 in DNA: TGTGCCAGCAGCTCTCCGGACAGGGGAGTTGAAGCTTTCTTT. Its translation is CASSSPDRGVEAFF.

This clonotype was recorded at least ten times. This chain joins TRBV3-1 and TRBJ2-2; the D is unclear. The CDR3 sequence is 12 residues long. V was cut by 4 bases and J by 6 bases, with 6 bases left in between. Germline V gene data show CDR1 as LGHDT and CDR2 as YNNKEL (reference sequence). CDR3 nucleotides: TGTGCCAGCAGCCCAATCGCCGGGGAGCTGTTTTTT. Its translation: CASSPIAGELFF.

This clonotype was observed many times. The CDR3 loop reads CAISEGWLANYGYTF. The CDR3 DNA reads as TGTGCCATCAGTGAAGGTTGGTTAGCTAACTATGGCTACACCTTC. The V call is TRBV10-3, the J call TRBJ1-2; D unclear. The ends were cut back, 3 bases at V and 0 bases at J, with 11 bases in the middle. This CDR3 contains 15 residues. Germline lookup yields CDR1 ENHRY and CDR2 SYGVKD.

The chain couples TRBV3-1 to TRBJ2-2; 7 nucleotides agree with TRBD1. V shed 4 bases and J 3 bases; nucleotides not matched to a gene: 8. Germline-derived CDR1 and CDR2 are LGHDT and YNNKEL (reference sequence). The CDR3 spans 16 residues. The CDR3 loop reads CASSPPRTGDTGELFF. CDR3 coding DNA: TGTGCCAGCAGCCCCCCCCGGACAGGAGACACCGGGGAGCTGTTTTTT.

At least ten counts were recorded for this clonotype. The J gene is TRBJ2-1, the V gene TRBV21-1; TRBD1, the table's D call, lacks a check against the DNA. TRBV21-1 corresponds to a pseudogene. The CDR3 has 13 residues. CDR3 residues: CARGGDSHNEQFF. The DNA of the CDR3 is TGTGCCAGGGGGGGGGACAGTCACAATGAGCAGTTCTTC.

Points on this clonotype: Possible read error: a much larger clone is one base away. This chain joins TRBV28 and TRBJ1-4; D might be TRBD1 (6 bases). V lost 2 bases and J lost 9, with 10 bases in between. The length of the CDR3 is 13 residues. The germline V gene has CDR1 MDHEN and CDR2 SYDVKM. As DNA, the CDR3 is TGTGCCAGCAGTTTACGGACAGTGAAAAAACTGTTTTTT. It encodes CASSLRTVKKLFF. The full variable domain, rest sourced from reference TRBV28 and TRBJ1-4, is DVKVTQSSRYLVKRTGEKVFLECVQDMDHENMFWYRQDPGLGLRLIYFSYDVKMKEKGDIPEGYSVSREKKERFSLILESASTNQTSMYLCASSLRTVKKLFFGSGTQLSVL.

Many counts were recorded for this clonotype. V is TRBV4-1 and J is TRBJ2-7; 7 bases agree with TRBD1. This CDR3 region has 16 residues. The V gene's germline CDR1 is MGHRA and CDR2 YSYEKL. Trimming cost V 0 bases and J 0 bases; bases outside gene matches: 5. The CDR3 loop is CASSQDPGTASYEQYF. In DNA form, the CDR3 reads TGCGCCAGCAGCCAAGATCCCGGGACAGCCTCCTACGAGCAGTACTTC.

The rearrangement joins TRBV4-2 to TRBJ2-1; 8 bases fit TRBD1. From germline, CDR1 is LGHNA and CDR2 YNFKEQ. The CDR3 covers 14 residues. With V trimmed by 1 base and J by 4 bases, 0 bases remained unmatched. CDR3 bases: TGTGCCAGCAGCCAAGGGACAGGGTACAATGAGCAGTTCTTC. Amino acid sequence: CASSQGTGYNEQFF.

This clonotype was observed many times. The J gene is TRBJ2-3, the V gene TRBV4-3; tentative D call: TRBD2 (7 bases). The germline CDR1 and CDR2 sequences are LGHNA and YSLEER. The CDR3 spans 17 residues. The germline V and J ends were trimmed by 1 base and 6 bases, with 20 bases remaining between them. For the CDR3, the DNA is TGCGCCAGCAGCCAAGGCCGGAGGGGGGGGGGCATTGATACGCAGTATTTT. Its translation: CASSQGRRGGGIDTQYF.

This sequence joins TRBV19 and TRBJ1-5, with 9 bases identical to TRBD1. V lost 3 bases to trimming and J lost 6 bases; unmatched junction nucleotides: 3. CDR3 size: 14 residues. The germline V gene encodes CDR1 LNHDA and CDR2 SQIVND (reference sequence). The CDR3 region is CASSIDRGSQPQHF. CDR3 DNA: TGTGCCAGTAGTATCGACAGGGGGTCTCAGCCCCAGCATTTT.

This clonotype has ten or more counts. V usage is TRBV5-6 and J usage is TRBJ1-1, with no clear D. The CDR3 has 12 residues. V was clipped by 2 bases and J by 5 bases, with 7 bases between them. Per the germline V gene, CDR1 is SGHDT and CDR2 is YYEEEE. The CDR3, as DNA: TGTGCCAGCAGCTTAAGGGAGACTGAAGCTTTCTTT. It codes for CASSLRETEAFF.

This clonotype was seen ten or more times. The genes are TRBV20-1 and TRBJ2-3; the D call may be TRBD1 or TRBD2 (5 bases each). Between the trimmed V and J ends, which lost 4 bases and 0 bases, there was a span of 14 bases. This CDR3 spans 15 amino acids. CDR1 and CDR2 (germline): DFQATT, SNEGSKA (reference sequence). The CDR3, as DNA: TGCAGTGCTAATTTTGGGGGTTCTAGCACAGATACGCAGTATTTT. This gives the protein CSANFGGSSTDTQYF.

In its sample, this clonotype was seen many times. The rearrangement joins TRBV4-3 to TRBJ1-6, with 9 bases identical to TRBD1. This CDR3 has 16 amino acids. V shed 2 bases, J shed 7 bases, and the junction held 6 bases outside the gene matches. Germline V gene sequence: CDR1 LGHNA, CDR2 YSLEER. The CDR3 here is CASSQFAGQGNSPLHF. As DNA, the CDR3 is TGCGCCAGCAGCCAATTCGCAGGACAGGGGAATTCACCCCTCCACTTT.

At least ten counts were recorded for this clonotype. The V and J genes are TRBV5-1 and TRBJ2-7; TRBD2 agrees at 7 bases. Germline CDR1 and CDR2: SGHRS and YFSETQ. The J segment lost 0 bases and the V segment lost 0 bases, leaving 9 bases of the junction unmatched. This CDR3 has 17 amino acids. CDR3 loop: CASSLVSASGSSYEQYF. The CDR3 region has the DNA TGCGCCAGCAGCTTGGTTTCGGCTAGCGGCAGCTCCTACGAGCAGTACTTC. Full variable domain (outside the CDR3, taken from reference TRBV5-1 and TRBJ2-7): KAGVTQTPRYLIKTRGQQVTLSCSPISGHRSVSWYQQTPGQGLQFLFEYFSETQRNKGNFPGRFSGRQFSNSRSEMNVSTLELGDSALYLCASSLVSASGSSYEQYFGPGTRLTVT.

This sequence joins TRBV12-3 or TRBV12-4 and TRBJ2-7, with D unclear. The CDR3 has 16 amino acids. V gave up 5 bases and J gave up 0 bases, with 17 bases separating them. CDR3 DNA sequence: TGTGCCAGCAGTCAGCGAGACTTGGGGTTCTCCTACGAGCAGTACTTC. Its protein is CASSQRDLGFSYEQYF.

This clonotype was found many times. J is TRBJ1-3 and V is TRBV7-2; no reliable D call. The V end lost 1 base, the J end lost 3 bases, and 4 bases lay between the germline ends. Germline loops: CDR1 SGHTA, CDR2 FQGNSA. The CDR3 is 13 residues long. CDR3 sequence: CASSLGLGNTIYF. For the CDR3, the DNA is TGTGCCAGCAGCTTAGGACTTGGAAACACCATATATTTT. The full variable domain, with the rest looked up from reference TRBV7-2 and TRBJ1-3, is GAGVSQSPSNKVTEKGKDVELRCDPISGHTALYWYRQSLGQGLEFLIYFQGNSAPDKSGLPSDRFSAERTGGSVSTLTIQRTQQEDSAVYLCASSLGLGNTIYFGEGSWLTVV.

This clonotype was observed many times. The chain uses TRBV11-2 and TRBJ2-3; no firm D call. Germline-derived CDR1 and CDR2 are SGHAT and FQNNGV. The CDR3 is 15 residues long. V was cut by 1 base and J by 3 bases, with 11 bases left in between. CDR3 amino acids: CASSLVALLTDTQYF. CDR3 nucleotides: TGTGCCAGCAGCTTAGTGGCCCTCCTGACAGATACGCAGTATTTT.

This clonotype was seen many times. The chain is built from TRBV24-1 and TRBJ2-2; no clear D. The length of the CDR3 is 13 residues. The germline gives CDR1 KGHDR, CDR2 SFDVKD. V lost 3 bases and J lost 1, with 2 bases in between. CDR3 sequence reads: CATSDENTGELFF. CDR3 nucleotide sequence: TGTGCCACCAGTGATGAGAACACCGGGGAGCTGTTTTTT.

This clonotype was recorded at least ten times. The chain carries TRBV6-5 and TRBJ2-3; 7 nucleotides line up with TRBD1. The germline CDR1 and CDR2 sequences are MNHEY and SVGAGI. The CDR3 length is 15 residues. The V segment lost 11 bases and the J segment 2 bases; nucleotides outside the gene matches: 13. CDR3 loop: CAVKLGGRATDTQYF. DNA of the CDR3: TGTGCCGTCAAATTAGGGGGCAGGGCCACAGATACGCAGTATTTT.

This clonotype was detected ten times or more. This rearrangement joins TRBV11-3 to TRBJ2-3; D assignment may be TRBD1 or TRBD2 (8 bases each). Trimming shortened V by 4 bases and J by 2 bases, and 19 bases separated the two germline ends. From germline, CDR1 is SGHNT and CDR2 YENEEA. The CDR3 has 17 residues. The chain's CDR3 is CASSSLAGTGYTDTQYF. Here the CDR3 DNA reads TGTGCCAGCAGCTCTTTAGCGGGGACAGGCTACACAGATACGCAGTATTTT.

A word on this clonotype: With a much larger clone just one base away, this may be a read error. The V call is TRBV2, the J call TRBJ2-1; 7 bases align to TRBD2. CDR3 length: 15 amino acids. Per the germline V gene, CDR1 is SNHLY and CDR2 is FYNNEI. As DNA, the CDR3 is TGTACCAGCAGTGAAAACTCGGGGGGATTTGATGAGCAGTTCTTC. Protein sequence: CTSSENSGGFDEQFF.

This clonotype was seen many times. The V call is TRBV28, the J call TRBJ2-7, with D maybe TRBD1 (7 bases). Germline V gene sequence: CDR1 MDHEN, CDR2 SYDVKM. Deletions cut 6 bases from V and 2 bases from J, with 11 bases between. The CDR3 loop spans 13 amino acids. The CDR3 spells CASRRDSPYEQYF. As DNA, the CDR3 is TGTGCCAGCAGGCGGGACAGCCCCTACGAGCAGTACTTC.

In its sample, this clonotype was seen many times. The V and J genes are TRBV7-2 and TRBJ2-7; 7 bases line up with TRBD1. Germline lookup yields CDR1 SGHTA and CDR2 FQGNSA. Losses at the gene ends were 1 base for V and 0 bases for J; bases not matched to a gene: 15. The CDR3 contains 19 residues. CDR3 in amino acids: CASSLEKGAHYYSSYEQYF. CDR3 coding DNA: TGTGCCAGCAGCTTAGAAAAGGGGGCCCATTACTATAGCTCCTACGAGCAGTACTTC.

J is TRBJ2-7 and V is TRBV28; D remains ambiguous. The CDR3 covers 15 residues. The germline CDR1 and CDR2 sequences are MDHEN and SYDVKM. Trimming removed 6 bases at V and 5 bases at J, with 20 bases between. CDR3 sequence reads: CASRFGRSLSHEQYF. CDR3 nucleotide sequence: TGTGCCAGCAGGTTCGGGCGGTCCCTGAGCCACGAGCAGTACTTC.

This clonotype appeared many times. CDR3 nucleotide sequence: TGCAGCGTTGCCTCAAGGGCAGGGGCCTACGAGCAGTACTTC. It codes for CSVASRAGAYEQYF. This chain uses TRBV29-1 with TRBJ2-7, with D possibly matching TRBD1 (6 bases). With 4 bases removed from V and 2 bases from J, the gap between germline ends came to 15 bases. The CDR3 runs 14 residues. Germline V gene sequence: CDR1 SQVTM, CDR2 ANQGSEA.